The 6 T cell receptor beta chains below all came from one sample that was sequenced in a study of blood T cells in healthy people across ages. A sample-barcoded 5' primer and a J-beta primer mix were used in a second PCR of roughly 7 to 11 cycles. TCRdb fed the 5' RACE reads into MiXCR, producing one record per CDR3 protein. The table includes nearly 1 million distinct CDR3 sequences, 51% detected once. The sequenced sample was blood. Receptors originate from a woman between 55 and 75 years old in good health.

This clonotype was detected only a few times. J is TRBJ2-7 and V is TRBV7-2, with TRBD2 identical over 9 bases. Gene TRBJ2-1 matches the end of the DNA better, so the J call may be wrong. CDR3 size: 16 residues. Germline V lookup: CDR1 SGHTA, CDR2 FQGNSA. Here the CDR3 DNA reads TGTGCCAGCAGCTACGCTAGGGGTCTTAGCGGGAGTTGGCAGTTCTTC. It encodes CASSYARGLSGSWQFF.

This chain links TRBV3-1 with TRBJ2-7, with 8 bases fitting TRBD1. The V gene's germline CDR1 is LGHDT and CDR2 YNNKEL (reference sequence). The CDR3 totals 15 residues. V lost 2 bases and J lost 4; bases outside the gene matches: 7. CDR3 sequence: CASSQRTGKVYEQYF. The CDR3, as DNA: TGTGCCAGCAGCCAAAGGACAGGGAAAGTGTACGAGCAGTACTTC.

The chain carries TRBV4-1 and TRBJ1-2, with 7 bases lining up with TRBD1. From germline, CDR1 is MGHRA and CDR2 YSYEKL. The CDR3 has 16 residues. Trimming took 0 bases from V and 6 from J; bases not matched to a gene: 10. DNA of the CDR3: TGCGCCAGCAGCCAAGATCAGGGGGGGCGTTTCAATGGCTACACCTTC. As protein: CASSQDQGGRFNGYTF.

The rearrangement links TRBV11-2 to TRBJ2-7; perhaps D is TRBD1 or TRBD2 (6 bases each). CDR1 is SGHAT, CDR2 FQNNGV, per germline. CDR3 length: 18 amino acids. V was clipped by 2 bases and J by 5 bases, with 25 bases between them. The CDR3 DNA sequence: TGTGCCAGCAGCTTACTTCTTGGGGGGCCCCGAGAGTCCAACGAGCAGTACTTC. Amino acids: CASSLLLGGPRESNEQYF.

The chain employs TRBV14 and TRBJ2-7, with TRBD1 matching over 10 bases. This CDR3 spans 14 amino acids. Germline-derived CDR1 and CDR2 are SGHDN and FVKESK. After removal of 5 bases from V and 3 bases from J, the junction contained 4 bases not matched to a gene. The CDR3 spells CASSTGQGFYEQYF. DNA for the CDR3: TGTGCCAGCAGCACGGGACAGGGGTTCTACGAGCAGTACTTC. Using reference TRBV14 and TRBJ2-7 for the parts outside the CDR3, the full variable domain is EAGVTQFPSHSVIEKGQTVTLRCDPISGHDNLYWYRRVMGKEIKFLLHFVKESKQDESGMPNNRFLAERTGGTYSTLKVQPAELEDSGVYFCASSTGQGFYEQYFGPGTRLTVT.

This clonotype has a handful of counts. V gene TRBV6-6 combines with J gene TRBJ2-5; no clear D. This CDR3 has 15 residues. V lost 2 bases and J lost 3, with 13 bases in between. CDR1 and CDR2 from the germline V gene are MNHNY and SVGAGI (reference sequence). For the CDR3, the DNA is TGTGCCAGCAGTTACCTAGGAACCATTAAAGAGACCCAGTACTTC. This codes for CASSYLGTIKETQYF.